This paragraph reports one T cell receptor (beta chain). V dropped 8 bases and J dropped 4; count of bases not matched to a gene: 8. Germline CDR1 and CDR2: MDHEN and SYDVKM. CDR3 length equals 14 residues. This record comes from a study of shared clonotypes between healthy human individuals. Study background: The donor group consisted of two women and a few men, aged 18 to 49.

TCRdb keeps only in-frame clones here, not all; method: immunoSEQ multiplex PCR. The sample has about 2 million clones, about 95% seen once. The rearrangement links TRBV28 to TRBJ1-1; 9 bases map to TRBD1. The clonotype originates from a man younger than 35 in good health. The sample taken for sequencing was naive CD4+ T cells sorted from blood. Noted subset: CD45RA+ positively selected. CDR3: CASGRTGGVTEAFF. The CDR3 nucleotides are TGTGCCAGCGGGAGAACAGGGGGCGTCACTGAAGCTTTCTTT. The variable domain in full, with the rest retrieved from reference TRBV28 and TRBJ1-1, is DVKVTQSSRYLVKRTGEKVFLECVQDMDHENMFWYRQDPGLGLRLIYFSYDVKMKEKGDIPEGYSVSREKKERFSLILESASTNQTSMYLCASGRTGGVTEAFFGQGTRLTVV.